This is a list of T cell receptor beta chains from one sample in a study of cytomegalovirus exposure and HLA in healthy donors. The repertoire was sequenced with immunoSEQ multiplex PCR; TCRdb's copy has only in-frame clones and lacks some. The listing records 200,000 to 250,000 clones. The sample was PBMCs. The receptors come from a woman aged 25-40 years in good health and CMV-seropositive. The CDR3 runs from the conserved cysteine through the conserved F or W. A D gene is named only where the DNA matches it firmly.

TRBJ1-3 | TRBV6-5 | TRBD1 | TGTGCCAGCAGGTCTCCGGGACAGGGAAACACCATATATTTT | CASRSPGQGNTIYF
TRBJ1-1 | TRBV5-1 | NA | TGCGCCAGCAGCTTCATACGGGGAAACACTGAAGCTTTCTTT | CASSFIRGNTEAFF
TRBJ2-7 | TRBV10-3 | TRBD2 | TGTGCCATCAGTGGGGGCGGGAGGCCTCTCCTACGAGAGCAGTACTTC | CAISGGGRPLLREQYF
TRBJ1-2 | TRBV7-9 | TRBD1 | TGTGCCAGCAGCTTAGCTACAGGGGGCGGCGATGGCTACACCTTC | CASSLATGGGDGYTF
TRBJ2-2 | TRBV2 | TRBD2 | TGTGCCAGCAGCCCGACTAGCGGGAGGGCCGGGACCGGGGAGCTGTTTTTT | CASSPTSGRAGTGELFF
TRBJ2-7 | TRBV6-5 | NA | TGTGCCAGCAGTTACCGGGCAGGGTACGAGCAGTACTTC | CASSYRAGYEQYF
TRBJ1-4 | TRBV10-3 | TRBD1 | TGTGCCGTCAAGTCGGGACAGACGAATGAAAAACTGTTTTTT | CAVKSGQTNEKLFF
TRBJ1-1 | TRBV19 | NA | TGTGCCAGTAGTATATCAGGGGCTTACACTGAAGCTTTCTTT | CASSISGAYTEAFF
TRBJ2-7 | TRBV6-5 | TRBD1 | TGTGCCAGCAGTTACGCGACAGGGGCCTACGAGCAGTACTTC | CASSYATGAYEQYF
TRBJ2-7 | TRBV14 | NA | TGTGCCAGCAGAGCCACAGGGAACTACGAGCAGTACTTC | CASRATGNYEQYF
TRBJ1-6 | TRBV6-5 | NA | TGTGCCAGCAGTTACTCCTCGCGGAGGAATAATTCACCCCTCCACTTT | CASSYSSRRNNSPLHF
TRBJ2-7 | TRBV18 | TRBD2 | TGTGCCAGCTCGCAGGAAGCGGGATACGAGCAGTACTTC | CASSQEAGYEQYF
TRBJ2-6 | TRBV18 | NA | TGTGCCAGCTCACAAGGGAGTGGGGCCAACGTCCTGACTTTC | CASSQGSGANVLTF
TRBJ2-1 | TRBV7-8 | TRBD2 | TGTGCCAGCAGCTTATACGGGAGGATCTTATACAATGAGCAGTTCTTC | CASSLYGRILYNEQFF
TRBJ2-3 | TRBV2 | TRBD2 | TGTGCCAGCAGTGAAGGATTGACTAGCGGCACAGATACGCAGTATTTT | CASSEGLTSGTDTQYF
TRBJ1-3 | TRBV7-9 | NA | TGTGCCAGCAGCTTAGTGTCTTATGGAAACACCATATATTTT | CASSLVSYGNTIYF
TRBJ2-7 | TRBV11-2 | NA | TGTGCCAGCAGCTTACCCGCGGGACGGTCCTACGAGCAGTACTTC | CASSLPAGRSYEQYF
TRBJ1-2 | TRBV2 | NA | TGTGCCAGCAGTGAAGCGTCCAGGGACTATGGCTACACCTTC | CASSEASRDYGYTF
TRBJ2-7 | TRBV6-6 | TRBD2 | TGTGCCAGCAGTTCCGGGACTAGCGGGAGCCTGGGCGAGCAGTACTTC | CASSSGTSGSLGEQYF
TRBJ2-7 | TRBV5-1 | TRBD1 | TGCGCCAGCAGCTCCGGACAGGGTGTAACCTACGAGCAGTACTTC | CASSSGQGVTYEQYF
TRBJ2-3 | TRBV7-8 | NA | TGTGCCAGCAGCTACCCGGGACAACAGTCCACAGATACGCAGTATTTT | CASSYPGQQSTDTQYF
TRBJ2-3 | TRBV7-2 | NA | TGTGCCAGCAGCTTAGAGGATAATGGAGCGTATTTT | CASSLEDNGAYF
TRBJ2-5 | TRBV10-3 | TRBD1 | TGTGCCATCAGTGCCCAGGACAGGGGGCGAGTGGGTGAGCAGTACTTC | CAISAQDRGRVGEQYF
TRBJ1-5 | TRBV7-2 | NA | TGTGCCAGCAGCTTAGTAGCGTCGTATAGCAATCAGCCCCAGCATTTT | CASSLVASYSNQPQHF
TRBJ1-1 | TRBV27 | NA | TGTGCCAGCAGTTTAACAGGTGGCACTGAAGCTTTCTTT | CASSLTGGTEAFF
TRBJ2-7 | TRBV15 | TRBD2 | TGTGCCACCAGCACAAGAGGGGGACTAGCTGTGTACGAGCAGTACTTC | CATSTRGGLAVYEQYF
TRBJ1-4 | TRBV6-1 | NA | TGTGCCAGCAGCTTGACAGGTGCCTATGGAAAACTGTTTTTT | CASSLTGAYGKLFF
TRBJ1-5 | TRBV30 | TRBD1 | TGTGCCTGGCAGACCGGGACAGTGAGTAATCAGCCCCAGCATTTT | CAWQTGTVSNQPQHF
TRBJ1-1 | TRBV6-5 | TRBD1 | TGTGCCAGCAGTTACCCGATGGGACAGGGGATCACTGAAGCTTTCTTT | CASSYPMGQGITEAFF
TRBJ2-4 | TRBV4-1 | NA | TGCGCCAGCAGCCAAGATCGTTGGAGTATCGGAAACATTCAGTACTTC | CASSQDRWSIGNIQYF
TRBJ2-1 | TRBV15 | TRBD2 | TGTGCCACCAGCAGAGGGACTAGCGGGGACAATGAGCAGTTCTTC | CATSRGTSGDNEQFF
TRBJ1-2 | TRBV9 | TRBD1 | TGTGCCAGCAGGGTCACCGGGACAGCGATAGGCTATGGCTACACCTTC | CASRVTGTAIGYGYTF
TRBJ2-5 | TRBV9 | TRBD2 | TGTGCCAGCAGCGTTTTCGCAACTAGCGTCCAAGAGACCCAGTACTTC | CASSVFATSVQETQYF
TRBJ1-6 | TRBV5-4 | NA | TGTGCCAGCAGCTTGGATCCAGGAGGGAATTCACCCCTCCACTTT | CASSLDPGGNSPLHF
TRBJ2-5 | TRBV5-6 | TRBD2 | TGTGCCAGCAGCTTGGGGGGGACTAGCAGGAAGACCCAGTACTTC | CASSLGGTSRKTQYF
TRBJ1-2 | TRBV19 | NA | TGTGCCAGTAGTATAGAGGGTCACAGGGAAGGCGGCTATGGCTACACCTTC | CASSIEGHREGGYGYTF
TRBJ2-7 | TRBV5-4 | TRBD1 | TGTGCCAGCAGCTCCGGGACAGGGCTCTACGAGCAGTACTTC | CASSSGTGLYEQYF
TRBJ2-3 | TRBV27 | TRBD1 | TGTGCCAGCAGTCCCCGGGGGACAGGGTCCACAGATACGCAGTATTTT | CASSPRGTGSTDTQYF
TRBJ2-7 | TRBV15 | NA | TGTGCCACCTCTGACAGGCCTTTCTACGAGCAGTACTTC | CATSDRPFYEQYF
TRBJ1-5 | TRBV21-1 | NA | TGTGCCAGCAGCGAAATCCTCTCAGGGAAGGTCGGTTGTCAGCCCCAGCATTTT | CASSEILSGKVGCQPQHF
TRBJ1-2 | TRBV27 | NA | TGTGCCAGCAGTTTGACCAGGGTCGGTGGCTACACCTTC | CASSLTRVGGYTF
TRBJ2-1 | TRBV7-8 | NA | TGTGCCAGCAGCTTAAGGTCCCTAGCGCTTTACTACAATGAGCAGTTCTTC | CASSLRSLALYYNEQFF
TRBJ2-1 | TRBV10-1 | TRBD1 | TGCGCCAGCAGTAATTCCGAGGACAGGGAGCTCTCCTACAATGAGCAGTTCTTC | CASSNSEDRELSYNEQFF
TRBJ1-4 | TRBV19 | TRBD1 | TGTGCCAGTAGCCACAGCTTCAGGGGGCGGGGGCAAAAACTGTTTTTT | CASSHSFRGRGQKLFF